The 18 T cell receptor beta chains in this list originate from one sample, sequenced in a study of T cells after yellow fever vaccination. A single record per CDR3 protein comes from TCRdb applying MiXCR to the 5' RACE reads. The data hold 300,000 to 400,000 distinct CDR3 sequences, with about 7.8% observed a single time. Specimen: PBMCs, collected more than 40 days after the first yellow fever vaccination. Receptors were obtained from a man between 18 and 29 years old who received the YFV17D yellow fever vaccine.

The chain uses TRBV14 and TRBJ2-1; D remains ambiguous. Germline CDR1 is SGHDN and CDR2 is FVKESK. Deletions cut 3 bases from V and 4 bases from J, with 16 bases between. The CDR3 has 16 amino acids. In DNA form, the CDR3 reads TGTGCCAGCAGCCATATGAACCTAACCTTATACAATGAGCAGTTCTTC. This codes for CASSHMNLTLYNEQFF.

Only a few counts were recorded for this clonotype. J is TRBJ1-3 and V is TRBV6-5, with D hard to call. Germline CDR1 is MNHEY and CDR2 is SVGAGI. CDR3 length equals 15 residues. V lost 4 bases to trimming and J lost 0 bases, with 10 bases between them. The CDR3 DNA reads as TGTGCCAGCAGTTCTCATGGACCCTCTGGAAACACCATATATTTT. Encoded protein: CASSSHGPSGNTIYF.

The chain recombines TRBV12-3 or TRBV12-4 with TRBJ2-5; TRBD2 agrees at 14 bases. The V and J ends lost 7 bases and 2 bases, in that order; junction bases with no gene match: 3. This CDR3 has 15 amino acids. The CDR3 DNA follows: TGTGCCAGCACCTGGACTAGCGGGGGGCAAGAGACCCAGTACTTC. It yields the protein CASTWTSGGQETQYF.

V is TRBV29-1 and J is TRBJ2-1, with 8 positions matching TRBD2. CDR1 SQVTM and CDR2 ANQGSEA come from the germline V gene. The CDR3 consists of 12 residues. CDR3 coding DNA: TGCATAACTAGCGGTTCCTACAATGAGCAGTTCTTC. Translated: CITSGSYNEQFF.

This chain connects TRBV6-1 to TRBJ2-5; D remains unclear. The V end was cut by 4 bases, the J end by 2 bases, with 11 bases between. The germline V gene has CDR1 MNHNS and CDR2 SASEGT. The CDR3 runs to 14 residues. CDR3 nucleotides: TGTGCCAGCAGTGTGTGGCTAAGTCAAGAGACCCAGTACTTC. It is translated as CASSVWLSQETQYF.

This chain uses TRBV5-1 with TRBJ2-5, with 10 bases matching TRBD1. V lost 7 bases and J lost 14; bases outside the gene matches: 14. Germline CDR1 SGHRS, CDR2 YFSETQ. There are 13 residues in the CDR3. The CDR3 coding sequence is TGCGCCAGCGGGACAGGGGCCATGGGGGCACCTTACTTC. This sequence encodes CASGTGAMGAPYF. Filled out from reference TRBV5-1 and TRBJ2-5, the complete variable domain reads KAGVTQTPRYLIKTRGQQVTLSCSPISGHRSVSWYQQTPGQGLQFLFEYFSETQRNKGNFPGRFSGRQFSNSRSEMNVSTLELGDSALYLCASGTGAMGAPYFGPGTRLLVL.

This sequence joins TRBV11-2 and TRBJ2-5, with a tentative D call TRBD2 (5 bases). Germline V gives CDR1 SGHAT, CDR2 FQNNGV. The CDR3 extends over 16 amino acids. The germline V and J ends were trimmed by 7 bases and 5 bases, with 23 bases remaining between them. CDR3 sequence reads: CASTLRGFSEEETQYF. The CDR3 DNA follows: TGTGCCAGCACCCTCCGGGGTTTTTCGGAGGAGGAGACCCAGTACTTC.

Written as DNA, the CDR3 is TGTGCCTGGAGCAACCGGAGGGCGGGGGATACGCAGTATTTT. This encodes CAWSNRRAGDTQYF. The chain joins TRBV30 to TRBJ2-3, with D perhaps TRBD2 (6 bases). Germline assignment: CDR1 GTSNPN and CDR2 SVGIG (reference sequence). With 3 bases removed from V and 6 bases from J, the gap between germline ends came to 16 bases. The CDR3 is made up of 14 amino acids.

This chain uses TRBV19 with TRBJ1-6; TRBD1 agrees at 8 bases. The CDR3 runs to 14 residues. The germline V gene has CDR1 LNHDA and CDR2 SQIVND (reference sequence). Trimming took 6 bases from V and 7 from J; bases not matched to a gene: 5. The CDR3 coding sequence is TGTGCCAGTAGAGAGGCAGGGGGCAATTCACCCCTCCACTTT. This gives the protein CASREAGGNSPLHF.

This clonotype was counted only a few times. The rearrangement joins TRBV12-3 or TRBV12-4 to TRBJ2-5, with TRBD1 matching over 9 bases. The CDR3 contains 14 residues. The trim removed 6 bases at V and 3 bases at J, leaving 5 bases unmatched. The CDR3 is CASSEQGAKETQYF. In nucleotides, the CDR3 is TGTGCCAGCAGCGAACAGGGGGCTAAAGAGACCCAGTACTTC.

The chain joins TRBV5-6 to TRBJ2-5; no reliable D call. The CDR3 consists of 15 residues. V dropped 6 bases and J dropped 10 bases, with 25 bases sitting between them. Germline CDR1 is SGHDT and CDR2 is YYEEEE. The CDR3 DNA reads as TGTGCCAGCATCAGATTCGAAACAACGACGACGGACCAGTACTTC. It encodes CASIRFETTTTDQYF. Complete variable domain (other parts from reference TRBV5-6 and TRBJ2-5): DAGVTQSPTHLIKTRGQQVTLRCSPKSGHDTVSWYQQALGQGPQFIFQYYEEEERQRGNFPDRFSGHQFPNYSSELNVNALLLGDSALYLCASIRFETTTTDQYFGPGTRLLVL.

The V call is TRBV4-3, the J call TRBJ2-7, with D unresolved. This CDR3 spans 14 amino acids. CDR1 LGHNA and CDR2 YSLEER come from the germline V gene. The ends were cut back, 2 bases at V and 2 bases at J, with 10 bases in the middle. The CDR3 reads CASSQTRGPYEQYF. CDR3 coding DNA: TGCGCCAGCAGCCAAACGCGTGGACCCTACGAGCAGTACTTC.

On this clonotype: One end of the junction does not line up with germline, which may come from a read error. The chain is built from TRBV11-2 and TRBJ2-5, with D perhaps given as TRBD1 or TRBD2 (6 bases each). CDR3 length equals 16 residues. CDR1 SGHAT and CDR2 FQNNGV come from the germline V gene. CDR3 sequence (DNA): TGTGCCCGCAGCCCTTCGGGGGCCACGGGGTGGGAGACCCAGTACTTC. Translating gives CARSPSGATGWETQYF.

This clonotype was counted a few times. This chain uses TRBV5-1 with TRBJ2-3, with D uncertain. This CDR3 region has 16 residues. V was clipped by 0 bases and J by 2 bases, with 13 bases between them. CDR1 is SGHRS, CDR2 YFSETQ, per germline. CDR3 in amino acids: CASSLAWGNPTDTQYF. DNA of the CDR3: TGCGCCAGCAGCTTGGCCTGGGGAAATCCCACAGATACGCAGTATTTT.

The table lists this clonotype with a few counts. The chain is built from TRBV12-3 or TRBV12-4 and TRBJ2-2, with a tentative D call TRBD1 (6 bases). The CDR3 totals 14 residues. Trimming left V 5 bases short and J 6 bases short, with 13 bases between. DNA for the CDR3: TGTGCCAGCAGTCCTCAGACAGGTCCCGGGGAGCTGTTTTTT. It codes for CASSPQTGPGELFF.

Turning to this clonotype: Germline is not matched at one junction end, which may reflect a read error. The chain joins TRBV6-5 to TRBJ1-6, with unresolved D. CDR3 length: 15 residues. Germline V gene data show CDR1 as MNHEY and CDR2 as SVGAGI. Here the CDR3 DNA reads TGTACCAGCAGTTACTCAGCGGGATTTGATTCACCCCTCCACTTT. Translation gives CTSSYSAGFDSPLHF.

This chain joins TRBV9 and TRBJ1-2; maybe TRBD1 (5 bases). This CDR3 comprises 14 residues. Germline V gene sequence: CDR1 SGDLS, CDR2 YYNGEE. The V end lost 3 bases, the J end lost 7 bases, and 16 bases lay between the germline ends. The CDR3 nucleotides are TGTGCCAGCAGCGGGCGGGGCCAGGGCGGTGGCTACACCTTC. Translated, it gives CASSGRGQGGGYTF.

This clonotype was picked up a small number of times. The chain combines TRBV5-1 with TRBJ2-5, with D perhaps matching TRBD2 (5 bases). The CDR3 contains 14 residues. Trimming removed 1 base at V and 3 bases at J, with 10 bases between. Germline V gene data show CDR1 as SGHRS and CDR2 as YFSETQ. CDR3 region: CASSLPWGEETQYF. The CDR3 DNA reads TGCGCCAGCAGCTTGCCTTGGGGAGAAGAGACCCAGTACTTC. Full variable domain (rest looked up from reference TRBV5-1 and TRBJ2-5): KAGVTQTPRYLIKTRGQQVTLSCSPISGHRSVSWYQQTPGQGLQFLFEYFSETQRNKGNFPGRFSGRQFSNSRSEMNVSTLELGDSALYLCASSLPWGEETQYFGPGTRLLVL.